This entry describes one T cell receptor beta chain. The data were obtained in a study of CD8 T cells in Susac syndrome. The TEMRA cells underwent FACS enrichment, while the CD8+ and CD4+ T cells underwent negative isolation. The RNA input was about 0.5 to 1 ug, and it was reverse transcribed with random hexamers. TCRdb re-analysed the immunoSEQ multiplex PCR reads in MiXCR, keeping a single row per CDR3 protein. Of 170,000 or so distinct CDR3 sequences in the sample, approximately 93% were seen once. The sequence was collected from a human donor with multiple sclerosis. Sequencing used CD4+ T cells from PBMCs.

CDR3 region: CASTIPGLLYNEQFF. CDR3 coding DNA: TGTGCCAGCACCATACCAGGGCTCCTCTACAATGAGCAGTTCTTC. The chain uses TRBV28 and TRBJ2-1; TRBD1 is a possible D gene (5 bases). Germline-derived CDR1 and CDR2 are MDHEN and SYDVKM. Trimming left V 7 bases short and J 3 bases short, with 16 bases between. The CDR3 consists of 15 residues.